This T cell receptor (beta chain) was recorded in a study of CD8+CD57+ T cells in acquired aplastic anemia. Study background: Yields of DNA that came from sorted CD4+ and CD8+ cells averaged about 3.3 ug.

In this sample, this clonotype turned up many times. Its antigen remains unknown. For CDR3 and TCR beta VDJ profiling, genomic DNA was the template used. TCRdb reprocessed the reads via MiXCR and lists one record per CDR3 protein. The table lists roughly 260,000 distinct CDR3 sequences, 47% of them singletons, with 7.8% in the top ten. Whole-study findings and limits: Levels of CD8+ Simpson's diversity were not significantly distinct in patients versus controls. In common between the patients and the controls were twenty-nine CD8+ CDR3 sequences.

In patients chosen for sequencing, flow cytometry had shown CD8+CD57+ cell expansion. In germline, CDR1 is SGDLS, CDR2 YYNGEE. This CDR3 has 15 amino acids. V shed 0 bases, J shed 2 bases, and the junction held 4 bases outside the gene matches. The rearrangement joins TRBV9 to TRBJ2-7, with 8 bases matching TRBD1. This receptor was taken from a human donor with aplastic anemia. The sequenced sample consisted of sorted CD4+, CD8+, or CD8+CD57+ T cells (not recorded which) from PBMCs. The CDR3 DNA is TGTGCCAGCAGCGTAGCGCTGGGACAGGCCTACGAGCAGTACTTC. Translating gives CASSVALGQAYEQYF. The complete variable domain, with remaining parts taken from reference TRBV9 and TRBJ2-7, reads DSGVTQTPKHLITATGQRVTLRCSPRSGDLSVYWYQQSLDQGLQFLIQYYNGEERAKGNILERFSAQQFPDLHSELNLSSLELGDSALYFCASSVALGQAYEQYFGPGTRLTVT.